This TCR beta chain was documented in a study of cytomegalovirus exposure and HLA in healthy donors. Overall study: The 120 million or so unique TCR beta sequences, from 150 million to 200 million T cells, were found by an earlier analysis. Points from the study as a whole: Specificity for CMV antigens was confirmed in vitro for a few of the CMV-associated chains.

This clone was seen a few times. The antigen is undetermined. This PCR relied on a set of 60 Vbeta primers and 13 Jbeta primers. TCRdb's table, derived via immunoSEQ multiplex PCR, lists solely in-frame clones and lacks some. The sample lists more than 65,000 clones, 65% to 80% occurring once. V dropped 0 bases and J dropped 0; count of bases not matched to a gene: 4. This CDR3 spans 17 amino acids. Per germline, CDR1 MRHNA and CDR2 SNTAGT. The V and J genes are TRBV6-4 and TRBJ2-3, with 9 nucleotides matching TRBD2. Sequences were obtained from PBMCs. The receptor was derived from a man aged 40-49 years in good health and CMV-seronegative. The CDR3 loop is CASSDSAGGQSTDTQYF. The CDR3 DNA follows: TGTGCCAGCAGTGACTCGGCGGGGGGGCAAAGCACAGATACGCAGTATTTT.